This entry describes one TCR beta chain. The sample originates from a study of control samples from healthy donors and cancer patients. Germline assignment: CDR1 SEHNR and CDR2 FQNEAQ (reference sequence). This CDR3 spans 15 amino acids. Trimming pared 1 base from V and 6 bases from J, leaving 10 bases between. Assay: immunoSEQ multiplex PCR; the TCRdb copy retains only in-frame clones and omits some. The data show around 90,000 clones, 85% seen once. This TCR derives from a man aged 30-40 years in good health. The specimen was blood. V and J are TRBV7-9 and TRBJ1-6, with D possibly being TRBD1 (6 bases). Here the CDR3 DNA reads TGTGCCAGCAGCTTAGGGGGGGCAGGTAATTCACCCCTCCACTTT. It translates to CASSLGGAGNSPLHF.